The T cell receptor beta chain under discussion was sequenced for a study of cytomegalovirus exposure and HLA in healthy donors. PCR was performed using 60 Vbeta and 13 Jbeta primers. Some clones are missing from TCRdb's copy, which holds only in-frame ones; the method was immunoSEQ multiplex PCR. This sample has about 83,000 clones, with roughly 79% found just once. Germline-derived CDR1 and CDR2 are MGHRA and YSYEKL. With 2 bases clipped from V and 4 bases from J, the junction kept 7 bases outside the gene matches. The CDR3 sequence is 15 residues long. This sequence was found in a man younger than 30 in good health and CMV-seropositive. The sample was PBMCs. The gene calls are TRBV4-1 and TRBJ1-1; 7 nucleotides match TRBD1. CDR3 in amino acids: CASSQHRGVGTEAFF. CDR3 nucleotide sequence: TGCGCCAGCAGCCAACACAGGGGAGTCGGCACTGAAGCTTTCTTT.